The rows below give T cell receptor beta chains drawn from one sample of a study of T cell responses to AZD1222 COVID-19 vaccine. Libraries were prepared by immunoSEQ multiplex PCR; TCRdb keeps only in-frame clonotypes and omits some of them. The sample includes fewer than 65,000 clones, 84% seen only once; the top ten take roughly 10%. The sequencing used peripheral blood, collected on day 0 of AZD1222 vaccination. The receptors come from an adult in good health. The CDR3 runs from the conserved cysteine through the conserved F or W. The D gene is left open where the match is weak. Where a row states a size, it is once, few, many or the class of an expanded clone; other rows omit it.

j_call v_call clone_size d_call cdr3_nt cdr3_aa
TRBJ2-5 TRBV9 few TRBD2 TGTGCCAGCACCTCTCCCCGGGGGAGGGGCGAAGAGACCCAGTACTTC CASTSPRGRGEETQYF
TRBJ1-1 TRBV5-5 few TRBD1 TGTGCCAGCAGCTCAACAGGGGTGAACACTGAAGCTTTCTTT CASSSTGVNTEAFF
TRBJ2-1 TRBV24-1 once NA TGTGCCACCAGTGACTTTAACAATGAGCAGTTCTTC CATSDFNNEQFF
TRBJ1-2 TRBV6-5 NA TRBD1 TGTGCCAGCAGCCCGGACAGGGAGGATAACTATGGCTACACCTTC CASSPDREDNYGYTF
TRBJ2-1 TRBV7-9 once NA TGTGCCAGCAGCTTAGACAGGCAGGTGGAGGGTGAGCAGTTCTTC CASSLDRQVEGEQFF
TRBJ1-5 TRBV28 NA NA TGTGCCAGCATCCCCCCCGTGGGCAGCCGTGATGGGAGCAATCAGCCCCAGCATTTT CASIPPVGSRDGSNQPQHF
TRBJ1-5 TRBV19 NA TRBD1 TGTGCCAGTAGCCCCGGGACAGGGTTTAAGCCCCAGCATTTT CASSPGTGFKPQHF
TRBJ1-1 TRBV14 NA NA TGTGCCAGCAGCCTACAAGAGCCAAGGGCTGAAGCTTTCTTT CASSLQEPRAEAFF
TRBJ2-7 TRBV11-2 few TRBD1 TGTGCCAGCAGCCCTGACAGGGGCCGATTCTACGAGCAGTACTTC CASSPDRGRFYEQYF
TRBJ2-3 TRBV15 NA NA TGTGCCACCACCCTGGGGGACCCCACCAGCACAGATACGCAGTATTTT CATTLGDPTSTDTQYF
TRBJ2-1 TRBV27 once NA TGTGCCAGCAGTTTTGGACAGTTCGCCAATGAGCAGTTCTTC CASSFGQFANEQFF
TRBJ2-1 TRBV7-2 NA NA TGTGCCAGCAGCTTAGTGGGGTCGAGCTCCTACAATGAGCAGTTCTTC CASSLVGSSSYNEQFF
TRBJ2-7 TRBV10-2 NA NA TGCGCCAGCAGTGGGGGGCAGGGTAACGAGCAGTACTTC CASSGGQGNEQYF
TRBJ1-4 TRBV6-5 NA NA TGTGCCAGCAGTTACTCGGGGCTTAATGAAAAACTGTTTTTT CASSYSGLNEKLFF
TRBJ2-5 TRBV10-3 NA NA TGTGCCATCAGTGAAGTAGGGCAAGAGACCCAGTACTTC CAISEVGQETQYF
TRBJ1-1 TRBV18 once NA TGTGCCAGCTCACCATTGGACAGAACTGAAGCTTTCTTT CASSPLDRTEAFF
TRBJ1-1 TRBV2 NA NA TGTGCCAGCAGTGAAGCGCGGCCGGCTGAAGCTTTCTTT CASSEARPAEAFF
TRBJ2-1 TRBV6-5 NA TRBD2 TGTGCCAGCAGGCAGACTAGCGTCAGTGAGCAGTTCTTC CASRQTSVSEQFF
TRBJ2-7 TRBV5-1 NA NA TGCGCCAGCAGCTTGGGGATGGGCGGAGGCTCCTACGAGCAGTACTTC CASSLGMGGGSYEQYF
TRBJ1-3 TRBV20-1 NA NA TGCAGTGCTAGTGTTTTTGGAAACACCATATATTTT CSASVFGNTIYF
TRBJ2-5 TRBV5-1 NA NA TGCGCCAGCAGCTTGGGACGGGAGTCGGGGACCCAGTACTTC CASSLGRESGTQYF
TRBJ2-1 TRBV21-1 NA NA TGTGCCAGCAGCAAAGATGGTCCACTGAACAATGAGCAGTTCTTC CASSKDGPLNNEQFF
TRBJ2-1 TRBV19 NA TRBD2 TGTGCCAGTAGTTCAGGACTAGCGGGGGGCGGAAATGAGCAGTTCTTC CASSSGLAGGGNEQFF
TRBJ2-6 TRBV7-9 NA NA TGTGCCAGCAGCTTAGGGACGATGGCTGGGGCCAACGTCCTGACTTTC CASSLGTMAGANVLTF
TRBJ2-7 TRBV15 NA TRBD1 TGTGCCACCAGCCTCGACAGGGGGAATTTCAACGAGCAGTACTTC CATSLDRGNFNEQYF
TRBJ2-3 TRBV3-1/TRBV3-2 NA NA TGTGCCAGCAGCCAAGAAGCACGGCAGGCAGATACGCAGTATTTT CASSQEARQADTQYF
TRBJ2-1 TRBV30 NA NA TGTGCCGTACACCGGGACCCGCGGTCGAATGAGCAGTTCTTC CAVHRDPRSNEQFF
TRBJ1-4 TRBV7-9 NA TRBD1 TGTGCCAGCAGCCCCAGGACAGGGTGGAATGAAAAACTGTTTTTT CASSPRTGWNEKLFF
TRBJ2-5 TRBV7-9 NA TRBD1 TGTGTCCTCAGGGGGTCGGCAGAGACCCAGTACTTC CVLRGSAETQYF
TRBJ2-5 TRBV6-2/TRBV6-3 NA NA TGTGCCAGCAGTTACTCAGCCAGGCAAGAGACCCAGTACTTC CASSYSARQETQYF
TRBJ2-3 TRBV29-1 NA NA TGCAGCGTTCTTCAAGGGGATACGCAGTATTTT CSVLQGDTQYF
TRBJ2-7 TRBV4-1 NA TRBD1 TGCGCCAGCAGCTTCCGGGACAGGGACTACGAGCAGTACTTC CASSFRDRDYEQYF
TRBJ1-5 TRBV6-5 NA NA TGTGCCAGCAGCAGAGGGGGACGTAGCAATCAGCCCCAGCATTTT CASSRGGRSNQPQHF
TRBJ1-1 TRBV29-1 NA NA TGCAGCGTTGTGAACAGGGTGAACACTGAAGCTTTCTTT CSVVNRVNTEAFF
TRBJ2-5 TRBV27 NA TRBD1 TGTGCCAGCAGCCCCGGGAGGGACAGGGGACGAGAGACCCAGTACTTC CASSPGRDRGRETQYF
TRBJ2-7 TRBV6-6 NA NA TGTGCCAGCAGCCCTTCGGCAGGGGTTATCGACGAGCAGTACTTC CASSPSAGVIDEQYF
TRBJ1-2 TRBV7-8 NA NA TGTGCCAGCAGCTTAGATATCCAGTATGGCTACACCTTC CASSLDIQYGYTF
TRBJ1-2 TRBV7-2 few NA TGTGCCAGCAGCTTAGAAGGGACACATAACTATGGCTACACCTTC CASSLEGTHNYGYTF
TRBJ2-2 TRBV12-5 NA NA TGTGCTAGTGGTTTGGGCCCCTCAAGATTCAACACCGGGGAGCTGTTTTTT CASGLGPSRFNTGELFF
TRBJ2-2 TRBV11-2 NA TRBD1 TGTGCCAGCAGCCCCCTCCGGACAGGGGGCCGCACCGGGGAGCTGTTTTTT CASSPLRTGGRTGELFF